This TCR beta chain was sequenced during a study of shared clonotypes between healthy human individuals. Germline V gene data show CDR1 as MNHEY and CDR2 as SMNVEV (reference sequence). The CDR3 is 15 residues long. V was trimmed by 7 bases and J by 2 bases, leaving 15 bases between them. Genomic DNA of each subset was evenly split across several immunoSEQ plates. Sorted subsets were amplified in replicate PCRs using around 200 ng DNA, about 30,000 T cell genomes. The protocol was immunoSEQ multiplex PCR, while the TCRdb copy is restricted to in-frame clones and leaves out a portion. The sample lists under 2,000,000 clones, over 85% occurring once. Cells designated naive CD8 were CD45RO-negative and were positively selected for CCR7, with terminally differentiated effector memory CD45RA+ cells excluded.

The clonotype originates from a man aged 18 to 30 in good health. V and J are TRBV27 and TRBJ2-1, with D tentatively TRBD2 (6 bases). Sequenced input: naive CD8+ T cells sorted from blood. This CDR3 reads CASNWGGTPYNEQFF. CDR3 DNA sequence: TGTGCCAGCAATTGGGGCGGGACCCCCTACAATGAGCAGTTCTTC.